This T cell receptor (beta chain) is drawn from a study of T cell responses to AZD1222 COVID-19 vaccine. Only in-frame clones appear in the TCRdb table, and some are missing; sequencing was by immunoSEQ multiplex PCR. The sample contains some 130,000 clones, 70% to 90% of which appear only once. In regard to this clone: Its antigen is not identified.

This CDR3 is built from 16 residues. Looked up from germline, CDR1 is LGHNT and CDR2 is FRNRAP. V lost 4 bases and J lost 9; bases outside the gene matches: 9. Regarding the study as a whole: The study reported that nearly half of spike-specific TCRs target unmutated variant regions. There were vaccine-associated CD4 TCRs across spike, dominant at 160-218 and 743-854. At baseline, just 6 or 7 AZD1222 recipients tested seropositive.

V and J are TRBV12-5 and TRBJ2-1; 13 nucleotides align to TRBD2. The TCR comes from an adult in good health. The sequencing used peripheral blood, collected on day 0 of AZD1222 vaccination. The CDR3 is CASGSPGTSGKVEQFF. CDR3 DNA: TGTGCTAGTGGTTCCCCCGGGACTAGCGGGAAGGTTGAGCAGTTCTTC.